This T cell receptor beta chain originates from a study of T cell repertoires in cytomegalovirus infection. This clonotype was recorded once. Its target is unknown. TCRdb passed the reads through MiXCR, listing each CDR3 protein once. The sample has 400,000 to 600,000 distinct CDR3 sequences; approximately 42% are singletons. This TCR was sampled from a human donor in good health (CMV status not recorded). Some clones in this sample may be carry-over from other donors' samples. The sample was cultured PBMCs, taken from culture after CMV antigen stimulation.

DNA for the CDR3: TGTGCCAGCAGTGAACAGGGAGGTGTGTTCACTGAAGCTTTCTTT. Its translation: CASSEQGGVFTEAFF. The V gene is TRBV7-2, the J gene TRBJ1-1; tentative D call: TRBD1 (6 bases). Trimming pared 6 bases from V and 4 bases from J, leaving 18 bases between. Germline assignment: CDR1 SGHTA and CDR2 FQGNSA. This CDR3 contains 15 residues. Looking up the rest from reference TRBV7-2 and TRBJ1-1 gives the full variable domain: GAGVSQSPSNKVTEKGKDVELRCDPISGHTALYWYRQSLGQGLEFLIYFQGNSAPDKSGLPSDRFSAERTGGSVSTLTIQRTQQEDSAVYLCASSEQGGVFTEAFFGQGTRLTVV.